The rows below give T cell receptor beta chains drawn from one sample of a study of identical twins. TCRdb processed the 5' RACE reads anew with MiXCR; each CDR3 protein has one entry. The sample holds some 760,000 distinct CDR3 sequences, roughly 20% seen once. The same data also contributed to another study, on T cells expressing NK-cell markers.

Sequencing input: PBMCs. The receptor source for this set is a woman younger than 30 in good health. Both conserved end residues are part of each CDR3. D genes are given only for firm matches. Size is stated for part of the rows, as once, few or many counts, or as a class when the clone is expanded.

TRBJ1-6,TRBD1,TRBV19,few,CASSMIDRDSPLHF,TGTGCCAGTAGTATGATAGACAGGGATTCACCCCTCCACTTT
TRBJ2-1,-,TRBV3-1,-,CASSQTSGSLDNEQFF,TGTGCCAGCAGCCAAACGAGCGGGTCCCTGGACAATGAGCAGTTCTTC
TRBJ1-2,-,TRBV10-2,few,CASSEVWVNYGYTF,TGCGCCAGCAGTGAAGTGTGGGTTAACTATGGCTACACCTTC
TRBJ2-2,-,TRBV7-6,-,CASSTYARGLNTGELFF,TGTGCCAGCAGCACTTATGCCCGAGGCCTGAACACCGGGGAGCTGTTTTTT
TRBJ2-3,-,TRBV10-3,many,CAISVGRDGDTQYF,TGTGCCATCAGTGTCGGGCGGGATGGGGATACGCAGTATTTT
TRBJ1-1,-,TRBV20-1,-,CSAIKSGNTEAFF,TGCAGTGCTATTAAGTCAGGGAACACTGAAGCTTTCTTT
TRBJ2-1,-,TRBV7-9,few,CASSPFLAHRGNEQFF,TGTGCCAGCAGCCCCTTTTTAGCGCATAGAGGCAATGAGCAGTTCTTC
TRBJ1-1,-,TRBV7-9,-,CASSSAGVTEAFF,TGTGCCAGCAGCTCCGCGGGAGTAACTGAAGCTTTCTTT
TRBJ1-5,-,TRBV28,-,CASSSSWGRNQPQHF,TGTGCCAGCAGTTCATCCTGGGGGCGAAATCAGCCCCAGCATTTT
TRBJ2-2,-,TRBV20-1,-,CSALAVNGFKRELFF,TGCAGTGCTTTAGCGGTCAATGGCTTTAAAAGGGAGCTGTTTTTT
TRBJ1-2,TRBD1,TRBV29-1,few,CSAKPGQGIGSYTF,TGCAGCGCAAAACCGGGACAGGGGATCGGTAGCTACACCTTC
TRBJ2-2,-,TRBV4-3,few,CASSQEGPGDSGELFF,TGCGCCAGCAGCCAAGAAGGACCGGGAGACTCCGGGGAGCTGTTTTTT
TRBJ2-3,-,TRBV5-1,-,CASSPGTRHSTDTQYF,TGCGCCAGCAGCCCCGGGACTCGACATAGCACAGATACGCAGTATTTT
TRBJ2-3,-,TRBV20-1,few,CSAHSLASTDTQYF,TGCAGTGCGCATTCCCTTGCTAGCACAGATACGCAGTATTTT
TRBJ1-2,-,TRBV29-1,-,CSVESGRYGGYTF,TGCAGCGTTGAATCAGGGCGGTATGGCGGCTACACCTTC
TRBJ2-7,-,TRBV20-1,-,CSASIRGGSHEQYF,TGCAGTGCTTCTATCCGGGGCGGGTCCCACGAGCAGTACTTC
TRBJ2-1,-,TRBV12-3/TRBV12-4,many,CASSSGDNEQFF,TGTGCCAGCAGTTCAGGAGACAATGAGCAGTTCTTC
TRBJ2-1,-,TRBV20-1,few,CSARAAPPFF,TGCAGTGCTAGAGCGGCGCCTCCGTTCTTC
TRBJ2-1,-,TRBV27,few,CASSFYGAYYNEQFF,TGTGCCAGCAGTTTCTACGGGGCCTACTACAATGAGCAGTTCTTC
TRBJ2-7,-,TRBV10-3,few,CAISESQQGEAKYF,TGTGCCATCAGTGAGTCGCAACAGGGCGAGGCCAAGTACTTC
TRBJ1-4,-,TRBV4-2,few,CASTHRSGGNEKLFF,TGTGCCAGCACCCACCGAAGCGGAGGTAATGAAAAACTGTTTTTT
TRBJ2-3,TRBD2,TRBV12-3/TRBV12-4,many,CASSFTSDSTDTQYF,TGTGCCAGCAGTTTTACTAGCGATAGCACAGATACGCAGTATTTT
TRBJ2-3,TRBD2,TRBV10-3,few,CAIRETSGGHTQYF,TGTGCCATCAGAGAGACTAGCGGGGGGCATACGCAGTATTTT